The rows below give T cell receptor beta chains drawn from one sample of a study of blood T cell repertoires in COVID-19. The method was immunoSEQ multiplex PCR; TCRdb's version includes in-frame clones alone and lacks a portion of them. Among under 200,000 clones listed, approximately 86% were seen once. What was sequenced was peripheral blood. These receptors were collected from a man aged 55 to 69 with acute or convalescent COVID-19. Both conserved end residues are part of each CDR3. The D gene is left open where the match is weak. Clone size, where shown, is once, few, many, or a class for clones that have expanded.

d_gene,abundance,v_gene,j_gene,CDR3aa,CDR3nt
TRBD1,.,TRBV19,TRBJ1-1,CASSPWTGGRTEAFF,TGTGCCAGTAGTCCCTGGACAGGGGGCAGAACTGAAGCTTTCTTT
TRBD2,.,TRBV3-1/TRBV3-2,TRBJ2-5,CASSHDSNGLAGAGETQYF,TGTGCCAGCAGCCATGACTCTAATGGACTAGCGGGAGCCGGGGAGACCCAGTACTTC
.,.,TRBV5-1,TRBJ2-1,CASSLYGFDEQFF,TGCGCCAGCAGCCTATACGGGTTCGATGAGCAGTTCTTC
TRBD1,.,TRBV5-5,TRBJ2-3,CASSLKGAGTDTQYF,TGTGCCAGCAGCTTGAAGGGGGCGGGCACAGATACGCAGTATTTT
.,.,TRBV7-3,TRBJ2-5,CASSLGAETQYF,TGTGCCAGCAGCTTGGGGGCCGAGACCCAGTACTTC
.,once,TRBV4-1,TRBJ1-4,CASSQRIQGTNEKLFF,TGCGCCAGCAGCCAACGCATTCAGGGTACTAATGAAAAACTGTTTTTT
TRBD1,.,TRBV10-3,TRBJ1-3,CAISEQGAGNTIYF,TGTGCCATCAGTGAACAGGGGGCTGGAAACACCATATATTTT
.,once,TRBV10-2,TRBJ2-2,CASSESRTGELFF,TGCGCCAGCAGTGAGTCGAGGACCGGGGAGCTGTTTTTT
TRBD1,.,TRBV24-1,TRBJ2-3,CATGAGGGYTQYF,TGTGCCACGGGGGCAGGGGGCGGATATACGCAGTATTTT
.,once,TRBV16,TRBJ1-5,CASSQYRNQPQHF,TGTGCCAGCAGCCAATACAGAAATCAGCCCCAGCATTTT
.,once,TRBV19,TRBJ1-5,CASSTRRGSNQPQHF,TGTGCCAGTAGTACCCGAAGGGGTAGCAATCAGCCCCAGCATTTT
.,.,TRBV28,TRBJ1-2,CASSLGLKRGGYTF,TGTGCCAGCAGTTTGGGACTGAAGAGGGGAGGCTACACCTTC
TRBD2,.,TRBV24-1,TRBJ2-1,CATSDQTSGSYNEQFF,TGTGCCACCAGTGATCAAACTAGCGGGAGTTACAATGAGCAGTTCTTC
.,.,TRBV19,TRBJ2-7,CASSIRKNAGAASYEQYF,TGTGCCAGTAGTATTAGGAAAAACGCAGGGGCGGCCTCCTACGAGCAGTACTTC
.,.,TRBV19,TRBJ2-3,CASSMVGLDTDTQYF,TGTGCCAGTAGTATGGTCGGACTCGACACAGATACGCAGTATTTT
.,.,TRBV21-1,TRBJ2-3,CASSPRQGAQPDTQYF,TGTGCCAGCAGCCCGCGACAGGGGGCGCAGCCGGATACGCAGTATTTT
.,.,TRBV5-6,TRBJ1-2,CASSRPKTGSWGYTF,TGTGCCAGCAGCCGTCCCAAAACAGGGAGCTGGGGCTACACCTTC
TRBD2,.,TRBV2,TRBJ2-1,CAGRGEVGNEQFF,TGTGCCGGTCGGGGGGAGGTAGGGAATGAGCAGTTCTTC
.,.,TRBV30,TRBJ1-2,CAWSSSLGAGGYTF,TGTGCCTGGAGCTCTTCCCTGGGGGCCGGTGGCTACACCTTC
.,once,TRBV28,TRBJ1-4,CASSPRTVTVGGDEKLFF,TGTGCCAGCAGTCCAAGGACAGTGACAGTGGGGGGGGATGAAAAACTGTTTTTT
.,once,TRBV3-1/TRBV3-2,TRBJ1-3,CASSPAGAGNTIYF,TGTGCCAGCAGCCCCGCGGGGGCTGGAAACACCATATATTTT
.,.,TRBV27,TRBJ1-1,CASSLRREGTEAFF,TGTGCCAGCAGTTTACGCAGGGAGGGCACTGAAGCTTTCTTT
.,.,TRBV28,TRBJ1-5,CASRLGGESQPQHF,TGTGCCAGCAGACTAGGGGGTGAGAGTCAGCCCCAGCATTTT
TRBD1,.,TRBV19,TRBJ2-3,CASSILDRGTDTQYF,TGTGCCAGTAGTATCCTAGACAGGGGCACAGATACGCAGTATTTT
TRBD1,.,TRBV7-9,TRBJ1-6,CASSLAGQEKRDRPLHF,TGTGCCAGCAGCTTAGCCGGACAGGAAAAAAGGGATAGACCCCTCCACTTT
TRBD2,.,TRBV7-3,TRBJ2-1,CASSFSGGNGEQFF,TGTGCCAGCAGTTTTTCCGGGGGGAACGGTGAGCAGTTCTTC
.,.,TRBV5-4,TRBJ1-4,CASSLGKEGRLFF,TGTGCCAGCAGCTTGGGGAAAGAGGGAAGACTGTTTTTT
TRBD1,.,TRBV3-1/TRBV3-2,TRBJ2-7,CASSQGGQGRSEQYF,TGTGCCAGCAGCCAAGGGGGACAGGGGAGAAGCGAGCAGTACTTC
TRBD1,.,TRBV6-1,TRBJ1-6,CASSEYTAGQYNSPLHF,TGTGCCAGCAGTGAATATACGGCGGGACAGTATAATTCACCCCTCCACTTT
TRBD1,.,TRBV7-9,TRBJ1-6,CASSLERGQGFSPLHF,TGTGCCAGCAGCTTAGAAAGGGGACAGGGTTTTTCACCCCTCCACTTT
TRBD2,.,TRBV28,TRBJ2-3,CASKTSGFDTDTQYF,TGTGCCAGCAAGACTAGCGGCTTCGATACAGATACGCAGTATTTT